The 32 T cell receptor beta chains listed next were all sequenced from one sample in a study of shared clonotypes between healthy human individuals. The assay was immunoSEQ multiplex PCR, and TCRdb's table has in-frame clones only and misses some. Among over a million clones listed, roughly 96% were seen once. Sequencing used naive CD4+ T cells sorted from blood. Subset given: CD45RA+ positively selected. The origin of the receptors is a man aged 30 to 45 in good health.

As regards this clone: This sample also contains other DNA sequences that code for the same CDR3. This chain joins TRBV9 and TRBJ2-7; no clear D. Trimming pared 0 bases from V and 2 bases from J, leaving 9 bases between. Germline V gene data show CDR1 as SGDLS and CDR2 as YYNGEE. The CDR3 has 14 residues. The DNA for the CDR3 is TGTGCCAGCAGCGTAGGCAGAATACCCTACGAGCAGTACTTC. It specifies CASSVGRIPYEQYF.

The V gene is TRBV5-1, the J gene TRBJ2-1; D uncertain. The CDR3 contains 15 residues. V was cut by 0 bases and J by 5 bases, with 12 bases left in between. Germline V gene sequence: CDR1 SGHRS, CDR2 YFSETQ. CDR3 sequence: CASSLASTTNNEQFF. The CDR3 DNA is TGCGCCAGCAGCTTGGCTTCTACAACTAACAATGAGCAGTTCTTC.

The V call is TRBV9, the J call TRBJ2-1; TRBD2 matches at 7 bases. The V and J ends lost 4 bases and 8 bases, in that order; junction bases with no gene match: 15. The CDR3 is 16 residues long. Germline CDR1 reads SGDLS; CDR2 reads YYNGEE. This CDR3 reads CASSPQTSSGVDEQFF. The CDR3 bases are TGTGCCAGCAGCCCCCAGACTAGCTCGGGAGTCGATGAGCAGTTCTTC.

The CDR3 reads CASTLAFRTISGANVLTF. The DNA for the CDR3 is TGTGCCAGCACTTTGGCTTTCCGGACTATCTCTGGGGCCAACGTCCTGACTTTC. V is TRBV2 and J is TRBJ2-6; a possible D gene is TRBD2 (6 bases). Trimming left V 7 bases short and J 0 bases short, with 19 bases between. Germline V gene sequence: CDR1 SNHLY, CDR2 FYNNEI. This CDR3 has 18 residues.

The CDR3 nucleotides read TGCGCCAGCAGCCCAGGGGGGGTCTTCTACAATGAGCAGTTCTTC. This encodes CASSPGGVFYNEQFF. V usage is TRBV4-3 and J usage is TRBJ2-1; D could derive from TRBD1 or TRBD2 (7 bases each). From germline, CDR1 is LGHNA and CDR2 YSLEER. CDR3 length: 15 amino acids. Trimming took off 4 bases at V and 3 bases at J, with 13 bases between the two ends.

J is TRBJ2-2 and V is TRBV11-2, with TRBD2 identical over 7 bases. CDR3 length: 16 amino acids. Trimming at V came to 4 bases and at J to 7 bases, leaving 12 bases not matched to a gene. Germline V gene data show CDR1 as SGHAT and CDR2 as FQNNGV. The CDR3 coding sequence is TGTGCCAGCAGCTCGGGGGTGCGGGAGAGGGGCGGGGAGCTGTTTTTT. Its translation is CASSSGVRERGGELFF.

This chain joins TRBV29-1 and TRBJ2-1; D possibly corresponds to TRBD2 (5 bases). The CDR3 extends over 12 amino acids. With 4 bases removed from V and 8 bases from J, the gap between germline ends came to 12 bases. Germline V gene sequence: CDR1 SQVTM, CDR2 ANQGSEA. CDR3 amino acids: CSVALVADEQFF. CDR3 in DNA: TGCAGCGTTGCACTAGTTGCCGATGAGCAGTTCTTC.

The V gene is TRBV19, the J gene TRBJ2-7, with TRBD1 identical over 12 bases. V gave up 4 bases and J gave up 5 bases; unmatched junction bases: 3. Looked up from germline, CDR1 is LNHDA and CDR2 is SQIVND (reference sequence). The CDR3 covers 14 residues. The CDR3 bases are TGTGCCAGTAGTACCGGGACAGGGGGCAACGAGCAGTACTTC. It is translated as CASSTGTGGNEQYF.

Concerning this clone itself: One end of the junction varies from germline; a read error may be responsible. This chain connects TRBV27 to TRBJ2-7; 7 bases match TRBD1. The CDR3 contains 14 residues. The germline V gene has CDR1 MNHEY and CDR2 SMNVEV (reference sequence). This CDR3 reads CAGSLDRVSYEQYF. DNA of the CDR3: TGTGCCGGCAGTTTAGACAGGGTCTCCTACGAGCAGTACTTC.

This clone appeared once. The chain couples TRBV6-6 to TRBJ2-7; 7 nucleotides align to TRBD1. There are 14 residues in the CDR3. Trimming removed 5 bases from V and 7 bases from J; junction bases left unmatched: 11. CDR1 and CDR2 (germline): MNHNY, SVGAGI (reference sequence). The CDR3 region is CASSEGAGLGEQYF. CDR3 DNA sequence: TGTGCCAGCAGTGAGGGGGCAGGTCTGGGGGAGCAGTACTTC.

The chain combines TRBV7-9 with TRBJ2-7; possibly TRBD1 for D (5 bases). V was pared by 0 bases and J by 2 bases, with 8 bases between. CDR1 and CDR2 from the germline V gene are SEHNR and FQNEAQ (reference sequence). The CDR3 consists of 14 residues. The CDR3 protein is CASSLATAPYEQYF. The DNA for the CDR3 is TGTGCCAGCAGCTTAGCGACAGCTCCCTACGAGCAGTACTTC.

This clone was detected only a few times. Other DNA sequences in the same sample also yield this CDR3. This rearrangement joins TRBV5-1 to TRBJ2-7, with D unclear. The CDR3 runs 13 residues. Trimming removed 0 bases from V and 3 bases from J, with 7 bases in between. The V gene's germline CDR1 is SGHRS and CDR2 YFSETQ. Here the CDR3 DNA reads TGCGCCAGCAGCTTGGTAGGAGACTACGAGCAGTACTTC. Protein sequence: CASSLVGDYEQYF.

The J gene is TRBJ1-5, the V gene TRBV7-9; 7 nucleotides align to TRBD1. V was pared by 1 base and J by 8 bases, with 5 bases of the junction left unmatched. The CDR3 has 14 amino acids. The germline CDR1 and CDR2 sequences are SEHNR and FQNEAQ (reference sequence). The CDR3 DNA follows: TGTGCCAGCAGCTTAGACAGGGGCGTCGAGCCCCAGCATTTT. Its protein product is CASSLDRGVEPQHF.

The chain joins TRBV4-1 to TRBJ1-4; D unclear. Germline V CDR1 and CDR2: MGHRA, YSYEKL. V dropped 2 bases and J dropped 0 bases, with 10 bases sitting between them. This CDR3 spans 16 amino acids. CDR3 sequence reads: CASSQMTLATNEKLFF. In DNA form, the CDR3 reads TGCGCCAGCAGCCAAATGACCCTTGCAACTAATGAAAAACTGTTTTTT.

This rearrangement joins TRBV4-3 to TRBJ2-5, with D possibly TRBD2 on 6 matching bases. This CDR3 spans 14 amino acids. Germline V gene lookup returns CDR1 LGHNA and CDR2 YSLEER. V dropped 2 bases and J dropped 5 bases, with 12 bases sitting between them. CDR3 in amino acids: CASSQTFAGETQYF. As DNA, the CDR3 is TGCGCCAGCAGCCAAACGTTTGCGGGGGAGACCCAGTACTTC.

The DNA of the CDR3 is TGTGCCAGTAGTATCGGTATGGGCAGGGAACGTTATGGCTACACCTTC. This codes for CASSIGMGRERYGYTF. This sequence joins TRBV19 and TRBJ1-2, with D possibly being TRBD1 (5 bases). The CDR3 covers 16 residues. In germline, CDR1 is LNHDA, CDR2 SQIVND (reference sequence). Trimming cost V 3 bases and J 5 bases, with 19 bases left between them.

In regard to this clone: Different DNA sequences within this sample yield the same CDR3. The chain couples TRBV10-2 to TRBJ2-3; 8 nucleotides match TRBD2. This CDR3 has 15 residues. V shed 2 bases and J 3 bases; nucleotides not matched to a gene: 4. Per germline, CDR1 WSHSY and CDR2 SAAADI. The CDR3 nucleotides read TGCGCCAGCAGTGAGGGCGGGAGGTCAACAGATACGCAGTATTTT. Translated: CASSEGGRSTDTQYF.

The table lists this clone with a count of one. The chain has TRBV4-1 and TRBJ2-7, with 7 positions matching TRBD1. V was clipped by 3 bases and J by 0 bases; unmatched bases: 11. Per germline, CDR1 MGHRA and CDR2 YSYEKL. The length of the CDR3 is 17 residues. The CDR3 DNA is TGCGCCAGCAGCCACCCTCCGGGACAGAGGACCTCCTACGAGCAGTACTTC. Its translation: CASSHPPGQRTSYEQYF.

This CDR3 reads CSAILGKLFF. The CDR3 DNA follows: TGCAGTGCTATCCTGGGAAAACTGTTTTTT. The rearrangement joins TRBV20-1 to TRBJ1-4, with D hard to call. The CDR3 loop spans 10 amino acids. V was pared by 4 bases and J by 10 bases, with 7 bases between. CDR1 is DFQATT and CDR2 is SNEGSKA in the germline V gene (reference sequence).

The rearrangement uses TRBV15 and TRBJ2-7; 7 bases line up with TRBD1. Germline V gene sequence: CDR1 LNHNV, CDR2 YYDKDF (reference sequence). The CDR3 totals 14 residues. V dropped 4 bases and J dropped 2; count of bases not matched to a gene: 5. The CDR3 region has the DNA TGTGCCACCAGCATGAGACAGGGTCCCTACGAGCAGTACTTC. Translation: CATSMRQGPYEQYF.

The chain has TRBV27 and TRBJ2-5; D possibly corresponds to TRBD1 (5 bases). CDR1 MNHEY and CDR2 SMNVEV come from the germline V gene (reference sequence). CDR3 length equals 14 residues. V was cut by 6 bases and J by 5 bases, with 16 bases left in between. The CDR3, as DNA: TGTGCCAGCAGCCTGGGGTGGGCAGGGGAGACCCAGTACTTC. Its translation: CASSLGWAGETQYF.

J is TRBJ2-3 and V is TRBV5-1; D could derive from TRBD1 or TRBD2 (5 bases each). Germline V CDR1 and CDR2: SGHRS, YFSETQ. The CDR3 has 16 amino acids. The V and J ends lost 2 bases and 0 bases respectively, with 13 bases between them. The CDR3 loop reads CASSFYGGPSTDTQYF. The CDR3 DNA reads as TGCGCCAGCAGCTTTTATGGGGGACCTAGCACAGATACGCAGTATTTT. Full variable domain (remainder filled in from reference TRBV5-1 and TRBJ2-3): KAGVTQTPRYLIKTRGQQVTLSCSPISGHRSVSWYQQTPGQGLQFLFEYFSETQRNKGNFPGRFSGRQFSNSRSEMNVSTLELGDSALYLCASSFYGGPSTDTQYFGPGTRLTVL.

This chain joins TRBV4-3 and TRBJ2-1, with D possibly matching TRBD2 (6 bases). CDR1 is LGHNA and CDR2 is YSLEER in the germline V gene. Trimming took off 2 bases at V and 9 bases at J, with 11 bases between the two ends. The CDR3 sequence is 13 residues long. CDR3 sequence reads: CASSQSGRFEQFF. The CDR3, as DNA: TGCGCCAGCAGCCAATCAGGGAGGTTTGAGCAGTTCTTC.

The rearrangement links TRBV15 to TRBJ2-3; D may be TRBD2 (6 bases). Trimming stripped 5 bases from V and 9 bases from J, with 9 bases between. Looked up from germline, CDR1 is LNHNV and CDR2 is YYDKDF (reference sequence). This CDR3 spans 11 amino acids. Here the CDR3 reads CATSQGGTQYF. The CDR3 DNA reads TGTGCCACCAGCCAGGGAGGAACGCAGTATTTT.

About this clone: An end of the junction differs from the germline gene, which may be a read error. J is TRBJ2-3 and V is TRBV7-7, with 7 bases that match TRBD2. Germline CDR1 and CDR2: SSHAT and FNYEAQ (reference sequence). The CDR3 is 18 amino acids. CDR3 in amino acids: CASSSQVPQAGYPDTQYF. The DNA for the CDR3 is TGTGCTAGCAGCTCACAAGTTCCCCAAGCGGGATATCCTGATACGCAGTATTTT.

The V call is TRBV6-1, the J call TRBJ2-7, with D possibly TRBD2 on 7 matching bases. V lost 2 bases, J lost 4 bases, and 12 bases lay in between. CDR3 size: 14 residues. CDR1 MNHNS and CDR2 SASEGT come from the germline V gene. CDR3 loop: CASSERGGGYEQYF. In nucleotides, the CDR3 is TGTGCCAGCAGTGAACGGGGAGGGGGGTACGAGCAGTACTTC.

The chain links TRBV7-2 to TRBJ2-7; D perhaps matches TRBD2 (6 bases). Germline CDR1 SGHTA, CDR2 FQGNSA. With 1 base removed from V and 7 bases from J, the gap between germline ends came to 17 bases. The CDR3 is made up of 15 amino acids. The CDR3 sequence is CASSLGDGTHGEQYF. CDR3 nucleotides: TGTGCCAGCAGCTTAGGAGATGGGACTCATGGGGAGCAGTACTTC.

This clone showed up just once. This chain joins TRBV6-5 and TRBJ2-5; D is ambiguous. V was shortened by 2 bases and J by 6 bases, with 16 bases between the two germline ends. The CDR3 runs 15 residues. Germline values: CDR1 MNHEY, CDR2 SVGAGI. The CDR3 loop is CASSYRDQAMKTQYF. The CDR3 DNA is TGTGCCAGCAGTTACCGCGACCAGGCCATGAAGACCCAGTACTTC.

V is TRBV5-1 and J is TRBJ1-2; the D is unclear. V shed 2 bases and J shed 4 bases, with 12 bases lying between them. The CDR3 is made up of 14 amino acids. CDR1 SGHRS and CDR2 YFSETQ come from the germline V gene. The CDR3 DNA sequence: TGCGCCAGCAGCTTCGAAAAGGCGTCCTATGGCTACACCTTC. It yields the protein CASSFEKASYGYTF.

The V gene is TRBV28, the J gene TRBJ2-5; a possible D gene is TRBD2 (7 bases). Germline-derived CDR1 and CDR2 are MDHEN and SYDVKM. Deletions cut 5 bases from V and 5 bases from J, with 15 bases between. CDR3 length: 14 amino acids. CDR3 amino acids: CASSGGGRWETQYF. The CDR3 DNA follows: TGTGCCAGCAGTGGGGGCGGGAGATGGGAGACCCAGTACTTC.

The chain employs TRBV5-4 and TRBJ1-2; 8 positions match TRBD1. CDR3 length equals 14 residues. CDR1 is SGHNT and CDR2 is YYREEE in the germline V gene (reference sequence). Trimming at V came to 4 bases and at J to 0 bases, leaving 2 bases not matched to a gene. CDR3 sequence (DNA): TGTGCCAGCAGCATGGGACAGGCTAACTATGGCTACACCTTC. Translation: CASSMGQANYGYTF. Looking up the rest from reference TRBV5-4 and TRBJ1-2 gives the full variable domain: ETGVTQSPTHLIKTRGQQVTLRCSSQSGHNTVSWYQQALGQGPQFIFQYYREEENGRGNFPPRFSGLQFPNYSSELNVNALELDDSALYLCASSMGQANYGYTFGSGTRLTVV.

About this clone: Within the sample, other DNA sequences also encode this same CDR3. The rearrangement uses TRBV5-1 and TRBJ2-1, with 14 bases fitting TRBD2. With 3 bases clipped from V and 8 bases from J, the junction kept 4 bases outside the gene matches. Germline CDR1 reads SGHRS; CDR2 reads YFSETQ. The CDR3 runs to 15 residues. The CDR3 sequence is CASSSGLAGVYEQFF. The CDR3 DNA reads TGCGCCAGCAGCTCGGGACTAGCGGGAGTCTATGAGCAGTTCTTC.